A single sample is the source of the 13 T cell receptor beta chains below, sequenced in a study of blood T cells in healthy people across ages (dated by TCRdb to 2014 to 2015). Library preparation used 5' RACE. TCRdb records Illumina HiSeq 2500 as the sequencer. The second PCR ran for about 6 to 11 cycles and used a J-beta primer mix along with a sample-barcoded 5' primer. TCRdb reprocessing: public reads trimmed at Q25 with fastp, clones called with MiXCR, in-frame beta chains kept. For every CDR3 protein sequence, its rows merge into one entry that carries the most common genes and DNA. Present in this sample are roughly 1,700,000 distinct CDR3 sequences, approximately 28% of which were seen just once. About 7.7% of the sample is taken by the ten largest. The sequencing input was blood. These receptors all come from a woman in her thirties in good health.

The sample holds many counts of this clonotype. The chain employs TRBV4-1 and TRBJ2-1, with D perhaps TRBD2 (6 bases). The germline gives CDR1 MGHRA, CDR2 YSYEKL. The CDR3 loop spans 18 amino acids. Trimming removed 0 bases from V and 2 bases from J, with 17 bases in between. This CDR3 reads CASSQDQGRGGTYNEQFF. The CDR3 DNA follows: TGCGCCAGCAGCCAAGATCAAGGCCGGGGCGGGACCTACAATGAGCAGTTCTTC.

This clonotype was seen a few times. The V and J genes are TRBV7-2 and TRBJ2-3, with 10 bases that match TRBD2. Trimming cost V 5 bases and J 6 bases; bases outside gene matches: 8. CDR3 length equals 15 residues. The germline gives CDR1 SGHTA, CDR2 FQGNSA. CDR3 protein: CASSPSGRAEDTQYF. The CDR3 DNA is TGTGCCAGCAGCCCGAGCGGGAGGGCCGAGGATACGCAGTATTTT.

This clonotype was found many times. The chain uses TRBV9 and TRBJ2-1, with TRBD2 identical over 7 bases. Germline-derived CDR1 and CDR2 are SGDLS and YYNGEE. V was clipped by 1 base and J by 5 bases; unmatched bases: 6. There are 15 residues in the CDR3. Here the CDR3 reads CASSVSGTTNNEQFF. DNA of the CDR3: TGTGCCAGCAGCGTATCCGGGACTACCAACAATGAGCAGTTCTTC.

This clonotype was seen only a few times. The chain couples TRBV6-5 to TRBJ1-1, with D possibly matching TRBD1 (6 bases). The CDR3 runs to 12 residues. V was cut by 6 bases and J by 7 bases, with 12 bases left in between. From germline, CDR1 is MNHEY and CDR2 SVGAGI. CDR3: CASSPGGHEAFF. The CDR3 DNA reads as TGTGCCAGCAGCCCTGGGGGCCATGAAGCTTTCTTT.

The table lists this clonotype with a few counts. The rearrangement joins TRBV7-2 to TRBJ1-2; the match to TRBD1 covers 7 bases. Germline V gives CDR1 SGHTA, CDR2 FQGNSA. CDR3 length: 14 residues. After removal of 5 bases from V and 7 bases from J, the junction contained 10 bases not matched to a gene. DNA of the CDR3: TGTGCCAGCAGCCAGGGGGTTCGGGGCGTTGGCTACACCTTC. Translating gives CASSQGVRGVGYTF.

This clonotype was counted only a few times. The V gene is TRBV2, the J gene TRBJ2-3, with a tentative D call TRBD2 (6 bases). Germline V gene sequence: CDR1 SNHLY, CDR2 FYNNEI. The CDR3 covers 13 residues. Trimming stripped 11 bases from V and 1 base from J, with 13 bases between. CDR3 residues: CARGRGGTDTQYF. The CDR3 nucleotides are TGTGCCCGTGGGCGGGGAGGCACAGATACGCAGTATTTT.

At least ten counts were recorded for this clonotype. The V call is TRBV6-1, the J call TRBJ1-2, with a tentative D call TRBD1 (5 bases). Trimming cost V 3 bases and J 2 bases, with 10 bases left between them. The germline V gene has CDR1 MNHNS and CDR2 SASEGT. This CDR3 has 14 residues. The CDR3 DNA is TGTGCCAGCAGTGAGGGGCAGAGGAACTATGGCTACACCTTC. Translation: CASSEGQRNYGYTF.

The V gene is TRBV5-1, the J gene TRBJ2-2; the match to TRBD1 covers 8 bases. The CDR3 loop spans 14 amino acids. V gave up 4 bases and J gave up 5 bases; unmatched junction bases: 4. CDR1 and CDR2 (germline): SGHRS, YFSETQ. CDR3 region: CASSRTGMTGELFF. CDR3 nucleotide sequence: TGCGCCAGCAGCCGGACAGGGATGACCGGGGAGCTGTTTTTT.

The table lists this clonotype with a count of one. Its ends do not fully match the called genes, so a read error is possible. The rearrangement joins TRBV5-1 to TRBJ2-1; 12 bases line up with TRBD2. Germline-derived CDR1 and CDR2 are SGHRS and YFSETQ. The CDR3 is 18 residues long. CDR3 residues: CASGLSASGRAGYNEQFF. The CDR3 DNA sequence: TGCGCCAGCGGCTTGTCGGCTAGCGGGAGGGCCGGTTACAATGAGCAGTTCTTC.

This clonotype occurred a few times. The chain recombines TRBV25-1 with TRBJ2-7; 10 nucleotides agree with TRBD2. Germline loops: CDR1 MGHDK, CDR2 SYGVNS. The junction had 6 bases not matched to a gene; V was cut back by 6 bases and J by 4 bases. This CDR3 is 14 amino acids long. As DNA, the CDR3 is TGTGCCAGCAGCCCTAGCGGGAGTTATTACGAGCAGTACTTC. This gives the protein CASSPSGSYYEQYF.

This clonotype has ten or more counts. This chain connects TRBV12-3 or TRBV12-4 to TRBJ2-7; D unclear. V gave up 6 bases and J gave up 3 bases, with 6 bases separating them. This CDR3 has 11 amino acids. The CDR3, as DNA: TGTGCCAGCAGCCTAAACTACGAGCAGTACTTC. Its protein is CASSLNYEQYF.

There are a few counts of this clonotype. The chain joins TRBV12-3 or TRBV12-4 to TRBJ2-1; D is unclear. This CDR3 spans 13 amino acids. V gave up 7 bases and J gave up 4 bases, with 11 bases separating them. CDR3 loop: CASTHIPYNEQFF. CDR3 nucleotides: TGTGCCAGCACTCACATTCCGTACAATGAGCAGTTCTTC.

The DNA of the CDR3 is TGCAGTGTTGAGGGACGGGGGACATACGAGCAGTACTTC. Protein product: CSVEGRGTYEQYF. The rearrangement joins TRBV20-1 to TRBJ2-7; D could derive from TRBD1 or TRBD2 (6 bases each). The CDR3 runs 13 residues. Germline CDR1 and CDR2: DFQATT and SNEGSKA (reference sequence). V gave up 7 bases and J gave up 4 bases, with 17 bases separating them.